This T cell receptor beta chain was captured by sequencing in a study of control samples from healthy donors and cancer patients. Method: immunoSEQ multiplex PCR; TCRdb's copy keeps in-frame clones and lacks some. The profile shows more than 140,000 clones, about 89% of them singletons. This clone was seen just once. Per the germline V gene, CDR1 is SEHNR and CDR2 is FQNEAQ (reference sequence). Trimming removed 0 bases at V and 7 bases at J, with 12 bases between. This CDR3 spans 15 amino acids. The sequenced material came from blood. This TCR came from a man aged 18 to 30 in good health. This sequence joins TRBV7-9 and TRBJ1-4; no reliable D call. CDR3 DNA: TGTGCCAGCAGCTTAGCGGCGGGAGGGAGTGAAAAACTGTTTTTT. Translated: CASSLAAGGSEKLFF.